The present T cell receptor beta chain was sequenced within a study of shared clonotypes between healthy human individuals. Assay: immunoSEQ multiplex PCR; the TCRdb copy retains only in-frame clones and omits some. The profile shows some 490,000 clones, around 85% of them singletons. Source material: PBMCs. The sequence came from a woman in her 40s in good health. Some clones in this sample may be carry-over from other donors' samples.

CDR3 DNA: TGTGCCAGCAGTGGTCGCCAGGGGTATTACTACGAGCAGTACTTC. Protein sequence: CASSGRQGYYYEQYF. The chain employs TRBV6-1 and TRBJ2-7; D might be TRBD1 (6 bases). The CDR3 totals 15 residues. In germline, CDR1 is MNHNS, CDR2 SASEGT. Trimming pared 4 bases from V and 3 bases from J, leaving 16 bases between.